These 31 T cell receptor beta chains share one sample of origin, sequenced in a study of cytomegalovirus exposure and HLA in healthy donors. This PCR relied on a set of 60 Vbeta primers and 13 Jbeta primers. Clones were read by immunoSEQ multiplex PCR, and TCRdb kept only the in-frame ones, dropping some. The sample holds some 150,000 clones, around three quarters seen once. The source material was PBMCs. The receptors originated from a middle-aged woman in good health and CMV-seronegative.

J is TRBJ2-7 and V is TRBV25-1; a possible D gene is TRBD2 (5 bases). Deletions cut 1 base from V and 3 bases from J, with 10 bases between. Germline lookup yields CDR1 MGHDK and CDR2 SYGVNS. This CDR3 has 14 residues. The CDR3 loop is CASSEWRLFYEQYF. In DNA form, the CDR3 reads TGTGCCAGCAGTGAATGGAGGCTTTTCTACGAGCAGTACTTC.

The chain joins TRBV9 to TRBJ2-2; 7 bases align to TRBD1. The V gene end was trimmed by 3 bases and the J gene end by 1 base; junction bases not matched to a gene: 12. The CDR3 runs 18 residues. Germline V CDR1 and CDR2: SGDLS, YYNGEE. CDR3 DNA sequence: TGTGCCAGCAGCGCGGTTACAGGGGCGGGTTGGAACACCGGGGAGCTGTTTTTT. Translated, it gives CASSAVTGAGWNTGELFF.

V gene TRBV10-1 combines with J gene TRBJ2-7, with a weak D call TRBD1 (6 bases). Germline loops: CDR1 WNHNN, CDR2 SYGVQD (reference sequence). Between the trimmed V and J ends, which lost 4 bases and 3 bases, there was a span of 13 bases. The CDR3 spans 14 residues. As DNA, the CDR3 is TGCGCCAGCAGTGCGGCAGGGGAATACTACGAGCAGTACTTC. Its translation: CASSAAGEYYEQYF.

This clone is a singleton in its sample. In DNA, the CDR3 is TGTGCCAGCAGTCGGGGACAGGGTTGGTTACCTAATCAGCCCCAGCATTTT. Translated: CASSRGQGWLPNQPQHF. The genes are TRBV28 and TRBJ1-5, with 9 bases matching TRBD1. V shed 5 bases and J 4 bases; nucleotides not matched to a gene: 12. This CDR3 has 17 amino acids. The germline V gene has CDR1 MDHEN and CDR2 SYDVKM. The full variable domain, rest sourced from reference TRBV28 and TRBJ1-5, is DVKVTQSSRYLVKRTGEKVFLECVQDMDHENMFWYRQDPGLGLRLIYFSYDVKMKEKGDIPEGYSVSREKKERFSLILESASTNQTSMYLCASSRGQGWLPNQPQHFGDGTRLSIL.

J is TRBJ1-1 and V is TRBV29-1; tentatively, D is TRBD1 (6 bases). The CDR3 has 14 amino acids. V shed 1 base and J shed 4 bases, with 13 bases lying between them. Germline loops: CDR1 SQVTM, CDR2 ANQGSEA. CDR3 DNA: TGCAGCGTTGAAGTGGGAGGGGGGGGCACTGAAGCTTTCTTT. Translating it yields CSVEVGGGGTEAFF.

The CDR3 coding sequence is TGTGCCAGCAGTTACGTAACAGGGTCCACTGAAGCTTTCTTT. This encodes CASSYVTGSTEAFF. The chain is built from TRBV6-5 and TRBJ1-1; D perhaps matches TRBD1 (6 bases). CDR1 and CDR2 (germline): MNHEY, SVGAGI. V lost 2 bases, J lost 4 bases, and 11 bases lay in between. The CDR3 has 14 amino acids.

The gene calls are TRBV9 and TRBJ2-5; 7 bases are shared with TRBD1. Germline loops: CDR1 SGDLS, CDR2 YYNGEE. The trim removed 1 base at V and 5 bases at J, leaving 5 bases unmatched. This CDR3 is built from 14 residues. The DNA for the CDR3 is TGTGCCAGCAGCGTACAAACAGGGGATGAGACCCAGTACTTC. It specifies CASSVQTGDETQYF. The full variable domain, rest sourced from reference TRBV9 and TRBJ2-5, is DSGVTQTPKHLITATGQRVTLRCSPRSGDLSVYWYQQSLDQGLQFLIQYYNGEERAKGNILERFSAQQFPDLHSELNLSSLELGDSALYFCASSVQTGDETQYFGPGTRLLVL.

The J gene is TRBJ2-1, the V gene TRBV29-1, with TRBD1 matching 12 bases. The CDR3 length is 11 residues. Germline V gene sequence: CDR1 SQVTM, CDR2 ANQGSEA. The V segment lost 6 bases and the J segment 11 bases; nucleotides outside the gene matches: 2. The CDR3 coding sequence is TGCAGCGTCGGGACAGGGGGCAAGCAGTTCTTC. It encodes CSVGTGGKQFF.

This clone was found a few times. The J gene is TRBJ2-1, the V gene TRBV7-9; 9 bases fit TRBD1. V trimming: 7 bases; J trimming: 3 bases; junction bases outside the gene matches: 13. Germline-derived CDR1 and CDR2 are SEHNR and FQNEAQ (reference sequence). CDR3 length equals 17 residues. CDR3 region: CASTGQGDGWGYNEQFF. CDR3 nucleotide sequence: TGTGCCAGCACGGGACAGGGAGACGGTTGGGGCTACAATGAGCAGTTCTTC. The full variable domain, its missing parts supplied by reference TRBV7-9 and TRBJ2-1, is DTGVSQNPRHKITKRGQNVTFRCDPISEHNRLYWYRQTLGQGPEFLTYFQNEAQLEKSRLLSDRFSAERPKGSFSTLEIQRTEQGDSAMYLCASTGQGDGWGYNEQFFGPGTRLTVL.

The chain has TRBV5-6 and TRBJ2-7; 7 bases line up with TRBD2. This CDR3 contains 15 residues. After removal of 1 base from V and 2 bases from J, the junction contained 6 bases not matched to a gene. Looked up from germline, CDR1 is SGHDT and CDR2 is YYEEEE. The CDR3 DNA reads as TGTGCCAGCAGCTTGTTTAGCGGGCAGACCTACGAGCAGTACTTC. Residues: CASSLFSGQTYEQYF.

The V call is TRBV11-3, the J call TRBJ1-5, with a weak D call TRBD1 (5 bases). The CDR3 totals 14 residues. The V end lost 5 bases, the J end lost 1 base, and 9 bases lay between the germline ends. CDR1 is SGHNT, CDR2 YENEEA, per germline. The CDR3 sequence: CASSRAGSNQPQHF. In DNA, the CDR3 is TGTGCCAGCAGCAGGGCAGGGAGCAATCAGCCCCAGCATTTT.

This sequence joins TRBV6-6 and TRBJ1-3; D not resolved. This CDR3 is built from 15 residues. Trimming pared 6 bases from V and 0 bases from J, leaving 12 bases between. Germline CDR1 is MNHNY and CDR2 is SVGAGI (reference sequence). The CDR3 coding sequence is TGTGCCAGCAGATCTCTCGACACCTCTGGAAACACCATATATTTT. It translates to CASRSLDTSGNTIYF.

The chain couples TRBV6-5 to TRBJ2-2, with D possibly TRBD2 on 7 matching bases. CDR3 length equals 15 residues. In germline, CDR1 is MNHEY, CDR2 SVGAGI. The V and J ends lost 2 bases and 5 bases respectively, with 12 bases between them. This CDR3 reads CASSYNGGQTGELFF. The CDR3 nucleotides read TGTGCCAGCAGTTACAACGGGGGGCAGACCGGGGAGCTGTTTTTT.

The rearrangement joins TRBV2 to TRBJ2-2; TRBD1 might be the D (6 bases). In germline, CDR1 is SNHLY, CDR2 FYNNEI. CDR3 length: 17 residues. Trimming stripped 5 bases from V and 0 bases from J, with 16 bases between. CDR3 region: CASSPQGTPPNTGELFF. The CDR3 nucleotides read TGTGCCAGCAGTCCACAGGGAACACCACCGAACACCGGGGAGCTGTTTTTT.

This clone was recorded only once. The CDR3 spells CASSEPGQGSPSNQPQHF. In nucleotides, the CDR3 is TGCGCCAGCAGTGAGCCCGGACAGGGGTCCCCTAGCAATCAGCCCCAGCATTTT. The chain carries TRBV10-1 and TRBJ1-5; the match to TRBD1 covers 9 bases. Germline CDR1 and CDR2: WNHNN and SYGVQD (reference sequence). The CDR3 runs to 18 residues. The V gene end was trimmed by 2 bases and the J gene end by 0 bases; junction bases not matched to a gene: 8.

This chain joins TRBV9 and TRBJ2-3, with D possibly TRBD1 on 6 matching bases. Germline CDR1 SGDLS, CDR2 YYNGEE. This CDR3 comprises 14 residues. The germline V and J ends were trimmed by 3 bases and 2 bases, with 10 bases remaining between them. DNA of the CDR3: TGTGCCAGCAGCGGCCAGGGGTACACAGATACGCAGTATTTT. Translated, it gives CASSGQGYTDTQYF.

The chain employs TRBV9 and TRBJ2-1; TRBD2 matches at 8 bases. There are 15 residues in the CDR3. Germline V gives CDR1 SGDLS, CDR2 YYNGEE. V shed 0 bases and J 7 bases; nucleotides not matched to a gene: 6. This CDR3 is CASSVGPSGGNEQFF. CDR3 nucleotides: TGTGCCAGCAGCGTAGGGCCCTCGGGGGGGAATGAGCAGTTCTTC.

The J gene is TRBJ1-4, the V gene TRBV7-9; D is uncertain. V lost 1 base to trimming and J lost 13 bases, with 19 bases between them. The CDR3 has 15 residues. Per germline, CDR1 SEHNR and CDR2 FQNEAQ (reference sequence). In DNA form, the CDR3 reads TGTGCCAGCAGCTTAGGGGGTAGCGAGGGAGAAGGACTGTTTTTT. Residues: CASSLGGSEGEGLFF.

This rearrangement joins TRBV28 to TRBJ1-1; D is unclear. The germline V and J ends were trimmed by 3 bases and 3 bases, with 14 bases remaining between them. From germline, CDR1 is MDHEN and CDR2 SYDVKM. The CDR3 has 15 amino acids. CDR3 coding DNA: TGTGCCAGCAGTTTTAACAGAGGAGGGTACACTGAAGCTTTCTTT. Translation: CASSFNRGGYTEAFF.

The gene calls are TRBV6-5 and TRBJ2-3; TRBD1 matches at 9 bases. Looked up from germline, CDR1 is MNHEY and CDR2 is SVGAGI. With V trimmed by 5 bases and J by 6 bases, 6 bases remained unmatched. This CDR3 is built from 14 residues. Here the CDR3 reads CASSRRTGEDTQYF. CDR3 nucleotides: TGTGCCAGCAGTCGACGGACAGGGGAGGATACGCAGTATTTT.

This chain connects TRBV28 to TRBJ1-5; 9 bases are a match to TRBD1. J was trimmed by 3 bases and V by 5 bases; bases with no gene match: 8. This CDR3 has 16 amino acids. CDR1 is MDHEN and CDR2 is SYDVKM in the germline V gene. The CDR3 DNA is TGTGCCAGCAGTAAATTGGGGACAGGGATCAATCAGCCCCAGCATTTT. Residues: CASSKLGTGINQPQHF. Looking up the rest from reference TRBV28 and TRBJ1-5 gives the full variable domain: DVKVTQSSRYLVKRTGEKVFLECVQDMDHENMFWYRQDPGLGLRLIYFSYDVKMKEKGDIPEGYSVSREKKERFSLILESASTNQTSMYLCASSKLGTGINQPQHFGDGTRLSIL.

This chain links TRBV7-8 with TRBJ1-3; no definite D call. The CDR3 contains 17 residues. Germline V lookup: CDR1 SGHVS, CDR2 FQNEAQ. V dropped 5 bases and J dropped 2 bases, with 19 bases sitting between them. The CDR3 DNA is TGTGCCAGCAGCGCCTACCACAGCACCTCAACTGGAAACACCATATATTTT. This sequence encodes CASSAYHSTSTGNTIYF.

CDR3 in amino acids: CASSEQRGRRVQETQYF. The CDR3 DNA is TGTGCCAGCAGTGAGCAACGCGGCAGGCGGGTGCAAGAGACCCAGTACTTC. The rearrangement uses TRBV2 and TRBJ2-5; TRBD2 is a possible D gene (5 bases). The V end was cut by 3 bases, the J end by 2 bases, with 19 bases between. The CDR3 contains 17 residues. Per the germline V gene, CDR1 is SNHLY and CDR2 is FYNNEI.

This clone appeared once. The V call is TRBV2, the J call TRBJ1-5; 7 bases are shared with TRBD1. The junction had 15 bases not matched to a gene; V was cut back by 7 bases and J by 0 bases. The germline gives CDR1 SNHLY, CDR2 FYNNEI. The CDR3 has 18 amino acids. CDR3 in amino acids: CASKRTYGGQTSNQPQHF. The CDR3 nucleotides are TGTGCCAGCAAGAGAACCTACGGGGGACAGACTAGCAATCAGCCCCAGCATTTT.

The V and J genes are TRBV2 and TRBJ1-5; unclear D gene. CDR3 length: 15 amino acids. V was shortened by 4 bases and J by 6 bases, with 16 bases between the two germline ends. From germline, CDR1 is SNHLY and CDR2 FYNNEI. The CDR3 DNA reads as TGTGCCAGCAGTGGGCAGCCGGGTGGAATTCAGCCCCAGCATTTT. It is translated as CASSGQPGGIQPQHF.

The V gene is TRBV5-4, the J gene TRBJ2-3; perhaps TRBD2 as D (6 bases). Per the germline V gene, CDR1 is SGHNT and CDR2 is YYREEE (reference sequence). V was trimmed by 0 bases and J by 4 bases, leaving 9 bases between them. The CDR3 sequence is 14 residues long. CDR3 coding DNA: TGTGCCAGCAGCTTGGATCCGGGGGCAGATACGCAGTATTTT. Its protein is CASSLDPGADTQYF.

In this sample, this clone turned up a few times. The rearrangement joins TRBV6-1 to TRBJ1-5; TRBD1 is a possible D gene (6 bases). Germline values: CDR1 MNHNS, CDR2 SASEGT. This CDR3 is built from 12 residues. Deletions cut 5 bases from V and 10 bases from J, with 12 bases between. The CDR3 region has the DNA TGTGCCAGCAGTCTCCGGGACAATCCCCAGCATTTT. Translation gives CASSLRDNPQHF.

This chain connects TRBV7-2 to TRBJ1-5, with D perhaps TRBD1 (6 bases). The germline CDR1 and CDR2 sequences are SGHTA and FQGNSA. V lost 3 bases, J lost 7 bases, and 10 bases lay in between. This CDR3 contains 13 residues. The CDR3 nucleotides are TGTGCCAGCAGCTTCAGGGGAGACCAGCCCCAGCATTTT. It specifies CASSFRGDQPQHF.

This chain uses TRBV5-6 with TRBJ2-1, with TRBD1 identical over 7 bases. V lost 1 base and J lost 7; bases outside the gene matches: 8. The germline V gene encodes CDR1 SGHDT and CDR2 YYEEEE. The CDR3 has 15 residues. CDR3 in amino acids: CASSLFDREGNEQFF. CDR3 DNA: TGTGCCAGCAGCTTGTTTGACAGGGAAGGAAATGAGCAGTTCTTC.

J is TRBJ1-5 and V is TRBV7-9; the D gene is possibly TRBD1 (6 bases). Germline V gene lookup returns CDR1 SEHNR and CDR2 FQNEAQ (reference sequence). The germline V and J ends were trimmed by 6 bases and 1 base, with 10 bases remaining between them. The CDR3 length is 14 residues. CDR3 amino acids: CASSQTGSNQPQHF. CDR3 nucleotide sequence: TGTGCCAGCAGTCAGACAGGAAGCAATCAGCCCCAGCATTTT.

The V and J genes are TRBV5-1 and TRBJ1-2; D is undetermined. Germline-derived CDR1 and CDR2 are SGHRS and YFSETQ. The CDR3 is 14 residues long. Trimming cost V 4 bases and J 3 bases, with 13 bases left between them. CDR3 bases: TGCGCCAGCAGCGAGGGTGGGCTAGACTATGGCTACACCTTC. Translated: CASSEGGLDYGYTF.